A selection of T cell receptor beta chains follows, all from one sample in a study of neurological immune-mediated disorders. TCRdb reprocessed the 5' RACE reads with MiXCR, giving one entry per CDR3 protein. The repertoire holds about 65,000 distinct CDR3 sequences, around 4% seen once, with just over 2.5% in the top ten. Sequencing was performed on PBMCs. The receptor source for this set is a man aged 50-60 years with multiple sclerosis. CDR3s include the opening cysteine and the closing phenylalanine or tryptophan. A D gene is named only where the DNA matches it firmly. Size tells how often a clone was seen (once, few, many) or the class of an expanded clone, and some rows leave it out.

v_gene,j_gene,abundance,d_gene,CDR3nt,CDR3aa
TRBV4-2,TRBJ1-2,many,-,TGTGCCAGCAGCCGTAATCCAGACAACTATGGCTACACCTTC,CASSRNPDNYGYTF
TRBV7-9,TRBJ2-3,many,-,TGTGCCAGCAGCTTAGCGTTGGTCGGGCAGCGCACAGATACGCAGTATTTT,CASSLALVGQRTDTQYF
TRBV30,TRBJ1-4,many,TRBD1,TGTGCCTGGAGTTCACCGGGACAGAAAGAAAAACTGTTTTTT,CAWSSPGQKEKLFF
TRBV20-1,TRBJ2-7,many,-,TGCAGTGCCCTAGGGCACGTCGACGAGCAGTACTTC,CSALGHVDEQYF
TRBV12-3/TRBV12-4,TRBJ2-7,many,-,TGTGCCAGCAGTCAACAGATCTACGAGCAGTACTTC,CASSQQIYEQYF
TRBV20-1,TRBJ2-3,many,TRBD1,TGCAGCGTAACAGGGGGTCGCACAGATACGCAGTATTTT,CSVTGGRTDTQYF
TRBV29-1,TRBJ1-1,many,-,TGCAGCGTTGTATCGCTGCTTATGGCTGAAGCTTTCTTT,CSVVSLLMAEAFF
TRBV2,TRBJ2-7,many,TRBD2,TGTGCCACAGGACTAGAGAAAAACGAGCAGTACTTC,CATGLEKNEQYF
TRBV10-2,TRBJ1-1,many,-,TGCGCCAGCAGGAGGGAGCTGACTGAAGCTTTCTTT,CASRRELTEAFF
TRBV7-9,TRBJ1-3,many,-,TGTGCCAGCAGTCCAGGGTACTCTGGAAACACCATATATTTT,CASSPGYSGNTIYF
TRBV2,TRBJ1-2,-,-,TGTGCCAGCTGGGGGGCTGTCGGCTACACCTTC,CASWGAVGYTF
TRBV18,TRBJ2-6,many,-,TGTGCCAGCTCACCACCGTTGGCAGGGGCCGCCCCTGGGGCCAACGTCCTGACTTTC,CASSPPLAGAAPGANVLTF
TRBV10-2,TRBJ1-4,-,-,TGCGCCAGCAGTGAAGGGGAGGGCCGAACTAATGAAAAACTGTTTTTT,CASSEGEGRTNEKLFF
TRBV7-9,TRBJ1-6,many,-,TGTGCCAGCAGCTCACAGGATTCACCCCTCCACTTT,CASSSQDSPLHF
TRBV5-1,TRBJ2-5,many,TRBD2,TGCGCCAGCAGCTTGACGCCGGCTAGCGGTCAAGAGACCCAGTACTTC,CASSLTPASGQETQYF
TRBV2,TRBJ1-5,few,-,TGTGCCAGCAGCGGGGTGTGGTATGATAGCAATCAGCCCCAGCATTTT,CASSGVWYDSNQPQHF
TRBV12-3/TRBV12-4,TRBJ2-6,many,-,TGTGCCAGCGGAGGGGCCAACGTCCTGACTTTC,CASGGANVLTF
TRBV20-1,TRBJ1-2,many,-,TGCAGTGCTAGAGATGACAGCCTCTATGGCTACACCTTC,CSARDDSLYGYTF
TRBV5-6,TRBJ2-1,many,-,TGTGCCAGCAGCCCGACGGTTAGCACGGATGAGCAGTTCTTC,CASSPTVSTDEQFF
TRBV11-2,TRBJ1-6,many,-,TGTGCCAGCAGCTTAGTTGGGGGGAGCTCCTATAATTCACCCCTCCACTTT,CASSLVGGSSYNSPLHF
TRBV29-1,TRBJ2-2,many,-,TGCAGCGCGGCCGATAGGGAGCTGTTTTTT,CSAADRELFF
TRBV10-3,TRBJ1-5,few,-,TGTGCCATTTGCGGGGATAGCGATCAGCCCCAGCATTTT,CAICGDSDQPQHF